This T cell receptor beta chain emerged from a study of beta chain features in type 1 diabetes (dated by TCRdb to the late 2010s). A note on the overall study: Patients and healthy donors did not differ in mean age, gender distribution, total cell number or subset yield. Naive and central memory subsets were obtained from all 30 or so donors, but regulatory and stem cell-like memory subsets were isolated from only 8 patients and roughly 8 healthy donors. The study compared TCRB repertoires of sorted circulating CD4+ T cell subsets between recently diagnosed type 1 diabetes patients and matched healthy donors. A total of roughly 100,000,000 sorted cells were examined across all samples, and the number of cells per subset was strongly correlated with RNA yield. Findings and caveats that apply to the study as a whole: Because cDNA was sequenced instead of genomic DNA, highly expressing activated cells could be over-represented, though the groups showed no difference in activation or CD3 levels. In all four CD4+ subsets, TCRB CDR3 length was moderately but significantly shorter in type 1 diabetes patients. PCR may preferentially amplify shorter templates, but because patient and control samples were amplified and corrected together, any resulting skew would affect both groups equally. Only small numbers of individuals were included in the HLA sub-analyses, which left unresolved whether HLA type had any influence on TCRB rearrangement. The naive, central memory and regulatory TCRB repertoires appeared to resemble one another more closely among patients than among healthy donors. Patients with type 1 diabetes made fewer insertions and deleted more nucleotides at VDJ recombination sites, implying thymic rearrangement abnormalities.

With respect to this clone: Its specific antigen is unknown. Qualities for individual bases were not recorded, and no much larger clone is one base off.

The High Capacity cDNA Reverse Transcription Kit was used to reverse transcribe all of the isolated RNA, meaning that expressed TCRB transcripts were what got sequenced. Deep immunoSEQ sequencing was performed on naive, central memory and regulatory T cell samples, with an average of about 4 million total reads per sample. Sorted cells were lysed in RLT buffer and RNA was extracted with DNase-treated RNeasy Micro or Mini kits, depending on cell number. Each cell subset was processed on its own to prevent cross-contamination, while patient and healthy donor samples were processed together. Using the immunoSEQ multiplex PCR, TCRB sequences were amplified from cDNA into 87-bp fragments spanning the CDR3 region. Amplicons were sequenced on the Illumina HiSeq platform. As for the original processing: Synthetic template baselines were used to correct PCR bias computationally, reads within Hamming distance 2 were collapsed together, and singletons that could not be merged were discarded. Reads were aligned against IMGT so that V, D and J genes, CDR3 length and insertions or deletions at six rearrangement sites could be assigned. Within each subset, clonotype counts were normalized to sorted cell number, after which true diversity and Gini coefficients were computed with the tcR R package. The overlap coefficient, calculated on TCRB nucleotide sequences, was used to quantify repertoire sharing. TCRdb re-hosts the immuneACCESS table, in-frame sequences only. Its copies lack some clones; in the studies checked, an unresolved V gene accounts for under half of them, and the cause for the rest is not known. V and J calls and clone size are as listed in that table; D and trimming were resolved from the DNA. The sample records under 150,000 clones, nearly 50% of which are singletons. Of the sample, 0.42% falls within the top ten clones.

There are 14 amino acids in the CDR3, from cysteine to phenylalanine inclusive. CDR3 DNA only is kept here, 42 bases in frame from base 1. Via the germline V gene (reference sequence), CDR1 is LNHDA and CDR2 SQIVND. Trimming removed 6 bases from V and 8 bases from J, leaving 17 bases between the germline ends. From each donor, a single peripheral blood sample of around 120 mL on average was drawn into heparinised tubes. A BD FACSAria II and a panel including CD45RO, CCR7, CD25, CD127, CD95 and CD27 were used to sort naive, central memory, regulatory and stem cell-like memory CD4+ T cells. Purity was above 98% for every sorted population. PBMCs were isolated immediately by Lymphoprep density gradient centrifugation and stained directly without culture. So that batch effects would be minimized, each experiment stained and sorted samples in pairs, pairing one healthy donor with one patient.

This sequence originates from a man aged 18-30 years in good health. The sample taken for sequencing was Tregs from blood. The intended sense of this specimen's cell subset or site label: regulatory CD4+ T cells. This sequence uses TRBV19 and TRBJ2-1, and possibly TRBD2, on 6 matching bases. The DNA is TGTGCCAGTAGCCCCGGAGGGCCTGACGATGAGCAGTTCTTC. This yields the protein CASSPGGPDDEQFF.